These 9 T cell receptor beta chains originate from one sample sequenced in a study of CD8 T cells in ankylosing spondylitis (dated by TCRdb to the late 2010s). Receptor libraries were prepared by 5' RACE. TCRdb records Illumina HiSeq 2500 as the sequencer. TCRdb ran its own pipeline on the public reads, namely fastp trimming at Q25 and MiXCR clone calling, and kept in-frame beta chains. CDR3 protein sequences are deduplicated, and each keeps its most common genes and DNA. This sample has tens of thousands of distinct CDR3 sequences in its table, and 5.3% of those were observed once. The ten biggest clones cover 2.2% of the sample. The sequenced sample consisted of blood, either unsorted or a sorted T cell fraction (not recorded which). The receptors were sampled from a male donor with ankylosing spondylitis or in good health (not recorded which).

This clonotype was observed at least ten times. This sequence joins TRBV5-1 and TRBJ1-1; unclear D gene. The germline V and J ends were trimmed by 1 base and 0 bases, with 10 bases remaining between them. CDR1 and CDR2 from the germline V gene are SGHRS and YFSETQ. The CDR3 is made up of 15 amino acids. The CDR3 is CASSLWRAMNTEAFF. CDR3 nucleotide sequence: TGCGCCAGCAGCTTGTGGCGGGCCATGAACACTGAAGCTTTCTTT.

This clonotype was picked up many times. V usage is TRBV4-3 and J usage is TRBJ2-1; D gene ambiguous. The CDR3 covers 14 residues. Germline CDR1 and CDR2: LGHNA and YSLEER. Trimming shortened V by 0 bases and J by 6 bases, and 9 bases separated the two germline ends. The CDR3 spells CASSQDSNPNEQFF. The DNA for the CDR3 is TGCGCCAGCAGCCAAGATTCCAACCCCAATGAGCAGTTCTTC.

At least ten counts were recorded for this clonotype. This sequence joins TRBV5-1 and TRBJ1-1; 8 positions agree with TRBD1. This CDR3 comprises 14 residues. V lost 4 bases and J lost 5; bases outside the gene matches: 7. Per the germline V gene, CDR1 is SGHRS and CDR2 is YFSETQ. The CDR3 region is CASSRFTGGTEAFF. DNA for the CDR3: TGCGCCAGCAGCCGATTTACAGGGGGGACTGAAGCTTTCTTT.

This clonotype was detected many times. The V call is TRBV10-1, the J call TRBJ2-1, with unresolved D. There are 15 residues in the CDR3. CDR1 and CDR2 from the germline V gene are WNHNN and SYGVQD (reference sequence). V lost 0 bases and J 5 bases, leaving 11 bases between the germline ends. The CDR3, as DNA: TGCGCCAGCAGTGAGTCCGCTTGGCCCGACAATGAGCAGTTCTTC. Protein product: CASSESAWPDNEQFF.

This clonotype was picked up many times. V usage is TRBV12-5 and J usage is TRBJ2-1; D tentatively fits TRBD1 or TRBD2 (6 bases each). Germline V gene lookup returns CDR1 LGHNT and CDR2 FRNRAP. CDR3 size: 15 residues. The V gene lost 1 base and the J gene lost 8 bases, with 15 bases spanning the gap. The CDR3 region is CASGLGSRGGDEQFF. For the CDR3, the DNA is TGTGCTAGTGGTTTGGGTTCCAGGGGAGGTGATGAGCAGTTCTTC.

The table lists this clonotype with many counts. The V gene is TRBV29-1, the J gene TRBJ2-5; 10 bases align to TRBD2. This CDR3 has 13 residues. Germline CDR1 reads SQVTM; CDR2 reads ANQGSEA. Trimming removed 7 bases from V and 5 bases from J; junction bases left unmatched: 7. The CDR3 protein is CSAPKAGGETQYF. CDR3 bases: TGCAGCGCCCCGAAAGCGGGGGGGGAGACCCAGTACTTC.

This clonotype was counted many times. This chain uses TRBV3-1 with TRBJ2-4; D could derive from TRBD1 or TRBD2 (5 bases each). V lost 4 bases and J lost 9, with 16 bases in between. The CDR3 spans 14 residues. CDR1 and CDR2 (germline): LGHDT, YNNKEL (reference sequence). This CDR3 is CASSPRDHRGIQYF. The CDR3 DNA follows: TGTGCCAGCAGCCCCCGGGACCATAGAGGCATTCAGTACTTC.

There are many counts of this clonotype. The CDR3 region is CASSPLDRVNYGYTF. In DNA form, the CDR3 reads TGTGCCAGCAGTCCATTGGACAGGGTCAACTATGGCTACACCTTC. This chain links TRBV12-3 or TRBV12-4 with TRBJ1-2, with 8 positions matching TRBD1. Trimming removed 5 bases from V and 2 bases from J; junction bases left unmatched: 7. The CDR3 extends over 15 amino acids.

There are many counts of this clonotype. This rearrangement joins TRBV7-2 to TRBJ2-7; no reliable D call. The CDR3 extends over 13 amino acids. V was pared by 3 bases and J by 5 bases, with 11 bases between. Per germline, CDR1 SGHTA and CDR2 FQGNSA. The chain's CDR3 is CASSFPAPNEQYF. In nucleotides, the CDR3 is TGTGCCAGCAGCTTCCCGGCCCCCAACGAGCAGTACTTC.